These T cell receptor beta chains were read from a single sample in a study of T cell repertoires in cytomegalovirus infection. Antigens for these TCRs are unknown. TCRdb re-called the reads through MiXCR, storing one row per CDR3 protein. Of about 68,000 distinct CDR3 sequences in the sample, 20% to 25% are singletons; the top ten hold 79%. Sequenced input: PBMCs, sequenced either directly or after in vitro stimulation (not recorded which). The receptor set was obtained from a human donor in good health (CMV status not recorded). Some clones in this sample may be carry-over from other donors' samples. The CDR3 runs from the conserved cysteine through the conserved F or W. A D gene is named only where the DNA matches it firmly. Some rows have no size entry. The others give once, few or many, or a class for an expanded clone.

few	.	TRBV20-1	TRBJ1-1	TGCAGTGCTAGGAGGGCAGGGAACACTGAAGCTTTCTTT	CSARRAGNTEAFF
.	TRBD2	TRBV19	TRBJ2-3	TGTGCCAGTACAAGAACAGCGGGAGTCGGGTGGACAGATACGCAGTATTTT	CASTRTAGVGWTDTQYF
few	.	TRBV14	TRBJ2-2	TGTGCCAGCAGCCATGCACTCCAGACAAGGACCGGGGAGCTGTTTTTT	CASSHALQTRTGELFF
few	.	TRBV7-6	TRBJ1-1	TGTGCCAGCAGCTTCGGGCAGGGCACTGAAGCTTTCTTT	CASSFGQGTEAFF
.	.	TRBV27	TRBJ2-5	TGTGCCAGCAGTTTAGGGCCAGGAGAGACCCAGTACTTC	CASSLGPGETQYF
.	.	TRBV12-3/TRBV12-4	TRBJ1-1	TGTGCCAGCAGTTTATCAATGGACCCAGGTTTGGCGAACACTGAAGCTTTCTTT	CASSLSMDPGLANTEAFF
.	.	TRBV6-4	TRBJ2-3	TGTGCCAGCAGTGGCCAGGGGGGAGATACGCAGTATTTT	CASSGQGGDTQYF
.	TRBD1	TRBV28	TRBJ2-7	TGTGCCAGCAGTTTGCCCCCCGGACAGGGGGCAAAGGAGCAGTACTTC	CASSLPPGQGAKEQYF
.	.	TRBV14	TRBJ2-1	TGTGCCAGCAGCCAATGGACTTCCCGGTTGGTGGGGCATTACAATGAGCAGTTCTTC	CASSQWTSRLVGHYNEQFF
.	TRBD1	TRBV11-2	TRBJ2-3	TGTGCCAGCAGCTTAGGTGTGGGGACAGGGGGCACAGATACGCAGTATTTT	CASSLGVGTGGTDTQYF
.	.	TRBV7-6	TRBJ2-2	TGTGCCAGCAGCCCTGGGACGTCCGGGGAGCTGTTTTTT	CASSPGTSGELFF
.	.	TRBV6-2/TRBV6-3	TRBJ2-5	TGTGCCAGCATGCAGGTCCAGCTGGGGACCCAGTACTTC	CASMQVQLGTQYF
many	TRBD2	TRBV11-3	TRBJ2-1	TGTGCCAGCAGCGGAAGCGGGAGGAGCTACAATGAGCAGTTCTTC	CASSGSGRSYNEQFF
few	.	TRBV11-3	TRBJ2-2	TGTGCCAGCAGCTCATCGGGGACCCAGGAGGTCAGGGAGCTGTTTTTT	CASSSSGTQEVRELFF
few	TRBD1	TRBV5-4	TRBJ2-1	TGTGCCAGCAGCCACAGGGGTAGTAATGAGCAGTTCTTC	CASSHRGSNEQFF
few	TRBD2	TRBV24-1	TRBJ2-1	TGTGCCACCAGTGATTTGGGGACTAGCGGTGGCAATGAGCAGTTCTTC	CATSDLGTSGGNEQFF
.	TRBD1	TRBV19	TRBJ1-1	TGTGCCAGTACCTCGGTTGGGGGACAGGGTTTAGGCACTGAAGCTTTCTTT	CASTSVGGQGLGTEAFF
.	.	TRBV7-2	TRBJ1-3	TGTGCCAGCAGACCCTCTGGAAACACCATATATTTT	CASRPSGNTIYF
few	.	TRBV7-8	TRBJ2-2	TGTGCCAGCAGCTTAAACGGGCAGGGGTCACCCGGGGAGCTGTTTTTT	CASSLNGQGSPGELFF
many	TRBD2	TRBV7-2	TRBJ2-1	TGTGCCAGCAGCTTAGAACTAGCGGGAGACAATGAGCAGTTCTTC	CASSLELAGDNEQFF
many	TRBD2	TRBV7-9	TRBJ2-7	TGTGCCAGCAGCTCTAATCGCGGGAGTGTGTACGAGCAGTACTTC	CASSSNRGSVYEQYF
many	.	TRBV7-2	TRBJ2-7	TGTGCCAGCAGCCCCAACTACGAGCAGTACTTC	CASSPNYEQYF
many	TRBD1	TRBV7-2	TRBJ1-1	TGTGCCAGCAGCTGGGGACAGGGAGAAGCTTTCTTT	CASSWGQGEAFF
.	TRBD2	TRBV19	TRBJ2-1	TGTGCCAGTAGTTCGGGGACTAGCGGCCGAGGGGAGTTCTTC	CASSSGTSGRGEFF
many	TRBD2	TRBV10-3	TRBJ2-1	TGTGCCATCACCTCTACTAGCGACTCCTACAATGAGCAGTTCTTC	CAITSTSDSYNEQFF
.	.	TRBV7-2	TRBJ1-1	TGTGCCAGCAGCTTAGGACCCCTAGGGACTGAAGCTTTCTTT	CASSLGPLGTEAFF
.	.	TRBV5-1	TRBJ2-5	TGCGCCAGCAGCTCTCTAGTAGTGGGTGAGACCCAGTACTTC	CASSSLVVGETQYF
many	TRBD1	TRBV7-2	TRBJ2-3	TGTGCCAGCAGCTCACACCCGGGACAGAGCACAGATACGCAGTATTTT	CASSSHPGQSTDTQYF
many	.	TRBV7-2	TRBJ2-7	TGTGCCAGCAGCCCCCAGGCAGGGGGGCTCTACGAGCAGTACTTC	CASSPQAGGLYEQYF
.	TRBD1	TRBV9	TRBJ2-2	TGTGCCAGCAGCGTAGCCCACCCGGACAGGGTGAACACCGGGGAGCTGTTTTTT	CASSVAHPDRVNTGELFF
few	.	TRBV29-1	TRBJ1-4	TGCAGCGTTGAAGATCAGAACGGTGAAAAACTGTTTTTT	CSVEDQNGEKLFF
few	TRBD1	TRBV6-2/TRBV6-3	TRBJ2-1	TGTGCCAGCAGTTACAAACCGGGACAGGCCACGGAGTTCTTC	CASSYKPGQATEFF
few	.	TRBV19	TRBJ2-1	TGTGCCAGTAGTACGAAGGGACAAAACAATGAGCAGTTCTTC	CASSTKGQNNEQFF
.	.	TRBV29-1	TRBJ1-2	TGCAGCGTTGTGGGTTCCCCTCTATTAGGCTACACCTTC	CSVVGSPLLGYTF
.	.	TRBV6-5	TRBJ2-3	TGTGCCAGCAGTTCCTCGACGCCAGGGTCCCTTAATACGCAGTATTTT	CASSSSTPGSLNTQYF
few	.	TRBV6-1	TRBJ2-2	TGTGCCAGCAGTGAAGGGGGACCAGGCCTGAACACCGGGGAGCTGTTTTTT	CASSEGGPGLNTGELFF